This T cell receptor beta chain was identified in a study of CD8 T cells in Susac syndrome (dated by TCRdb to between 2018 and 2021). Study-wide context: The study used repertoire sequencing to test whether antigen drove CD8+ T cell activation and differentiation in Susac syndrome. What the study reported, not specific to this receptor: The number of individuals in the TCR sequencing and HLA analysis was acknowledged as relatively small.

RNA was extracted using the RNeasy kit, and roughly 0.5 to 1 ug of the RNA was reverse transcribed with random hexamers. The immunoSEQ multiplex PCR assay, covering 54 Vbeta and 13 Jbeta segments, was used to amplify TCR beta CDR3 regions. Bias from PCR amplification was corrected by using a synthetic template baseline for primer optimization and for computational correction. The published analysis was carried out like this. Reads were annotated to V, D and J genes per IMGT and analyzed with immunoSEQ Analyzer, keeping only productive sequences. Clonality was computed as one minus Shannon entropy normalized by log2 of the number of productive unique sequences. For each patient and control, public and private clones were evaluated among the 100 most prevalent clones. Clones were defined as Susac-specific when absent from the healthy and MS cohorts, from approximately 970 published viral clones and from other ImmuneACCESS disease sequences. Starting from the raw public reads, TCRdb applied fastp trimming at Q25, assembled clones with MiXCR and retained in-frame beta chains. CDR3 protein sequences are deduplicated, and each keeps its most common genes and DNA. For this entry, the V and J calls and clone size follow TCRdb and not the study's own pipeline. This sample is represented by over 150,000 distinct CDR3 sequences; around 96% of them were singletons. In total, the top ten clones hold 0.085% to 0.095% of the sample.

This clonotype is a singleton in its sample. Its antigen remains undetermined. Per-base qualities were not stored, and no clone one base away is much larger. One read offers little support. The CDR3 has 13 amino acids, counting the end cysteine and phenylalanine. CDR3 DNA is the only sequence kept; it has 39 bases, read in frame from the first base. Sequences MNHEY (CDR1) and SMNVEV (CDR2) are obtained from the germline V gene (reference sequence). V is shortened by 5 bases, J by 12 bases, and the region joining them spans 17 bases. Peripheral blood CD8+ and CD4+ T cells from healthy donors, Susac syndrome patients and multiple sclerosis patients were profiled by high-throughput TCR beta sequencing. The multiple sclerosis controls were treatment-naive patients whose relapsing-remitting disease, either stable or active, fulfilled the revised McDonald criteria. Bulk CD8+ and CD4+ T cells were purified by magnetic negative isolation, while CD8+ TEMRA cells were enriched using FACS. Blood was drawn into EDTA tubes, processed within 24 hours, and PBMCs were isolated by density gradient centrifugation. PBMCs intended for TCR sequencing were cryopreserved in liquid nitrogen and thawed later in a water bath at 37 degrees C. The sorted or isolated CD4+, CD8+ and CD8+ TEMRA cells had a purity of 90% or higher.

The chain is encoded by TRBV27 joined to TRBJ2-1, with the D gene not confidently named. The material sequenced was CD4+ T cells from PBMCs. This receptor was identified in a human donor with multiple sclerosis. In nucleotide form, the sequence is TGTGCCAGCAGTCCCGGACGGAGCAGGCGGCAGTTCTTC. It translates to CASSPGRSRRQFF.